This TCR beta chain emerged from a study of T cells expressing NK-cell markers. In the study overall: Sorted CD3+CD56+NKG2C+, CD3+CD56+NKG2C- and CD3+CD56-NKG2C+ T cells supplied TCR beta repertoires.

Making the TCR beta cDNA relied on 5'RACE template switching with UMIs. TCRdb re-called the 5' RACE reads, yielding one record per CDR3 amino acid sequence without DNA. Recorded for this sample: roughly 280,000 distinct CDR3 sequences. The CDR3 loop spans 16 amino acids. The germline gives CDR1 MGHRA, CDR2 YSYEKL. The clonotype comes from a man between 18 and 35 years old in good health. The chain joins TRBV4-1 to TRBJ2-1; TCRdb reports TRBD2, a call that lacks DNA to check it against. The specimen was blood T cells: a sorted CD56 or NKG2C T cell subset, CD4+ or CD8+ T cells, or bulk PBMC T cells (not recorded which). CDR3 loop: CASSPSSGRAYNEQFF.